The rows below give T cell receptor beta chains drawn from one sample of a study of T-cell memory formation after mild COVID-19. One entry per CDR3 protein, called by TCRdb with MiXCR from the 5' RACE reads. This table has about 280,000 distinct CDR3 sequences, over 7% appearing once. Sequencing was carried out using PBMCs or a T cell subset sorted from them (not recorded which). These receptors came from a man aged 18 to 30 who had mild COVID-19 (a few samples of this study predate the infection). Cell type and time point are not known. Both conserved end residues are part of each CDR3. Each record gives: CDR3 DNA, CDR3 protein, J gene, clone size, D gene, V gene. A D gene is named only where the DNA matches it firmly. Clone size is not always given. Where it is, it says once, few, many or a class for expanded clones.

DNA: TGTGCCAGCGGTCTCTACCCTGGGGCTAATGAAAAACTGTTTTTT; CDR3: CASGLYPGANEKLFF; J: TRBJ1-4; size: few; D: .; V: TRBV6-5
DNA: TGTGCCAGCAGTTACAGTAACGGCGGGACTGAAGCTTTCTTT; CDR3: CASSYSNGGTEAFF; J: TRBJ1-1; size: few; D: .; V: TRBV6-2/TRBV6-3
DNA: TGCAGCGCATATCAAGGGCTCCCACTGCCCCATGGCTACACCTTC; CDR3: CSAYQGLPLPHGYTF; J: TRBJ1-2; size: .; D: .; V: TRBV29-1
DNA: TGCGCCAGCAGCTATCCCCGGGGGCCCCAGTACTTC; CDR3: CASSYPRGPQYF; J: TRBJ2-5; size: .; D: .; V: TRBV4-1
DNA: TGCGCCAGCAGCCAAGATCCTCGGACCGCGGGTTCACCCCTCCACTTT; CDR3: CASSQDPRTAGSPLHF; J: TRBJ1-6; size: .; D: .; V: TRBV4-1
DNA: TGTGCCAGCAGTCCTAGTATAGAGCAGTACTTC; CDR3: CASSPSIEQYF; J: TRBJ2-7; size: few; D: .; V: TRBV6-2/TRBV6-3
DNA: TGTGCCAGCAGCCAAGTGGGACAGGGACACTATGGCTACACCTTC; CDR3: CASSQVGQGHYGYTF; J: TRBJ1-2; size: few; D: TRBD1; V: TRBV14
DNA: TGTGCCAGCAGTGAAGTTGGGGGGTTCGAGACCCAGTACTTC; CDR3: CASSEVGGFETQYF; J: TRBJ2-5; size: many; D: .; V: TRBV25-1
DNA: TGCGCCAGCAGCCAAGTCAGGGAGGCTAAGGCTTTCTTT; CDR3: CASSQVREAKAFF; J: TRBJ1-1; size: few; D: .; V: TRBV4-1
DNA: TGTGCCAGCAGCTTTGCCCCAGGGGGCGGCGGCTACACCTTC; CDR3: CASSFAPGGGGYTF; J: TRBJ1-2; size: .; D: TRBD1; V: TRBV7-2
DNA: TGTGCTAGTGCTAAGACACGGAGCAATCAGCCCCAGCATTTT; CDR3: CASAKTRSNQPQHF; J: TRBJ1-5; size: few; D: .; V: TRBV12-5
DNA: TGTGCCAGCACCTCAGGGTGGGCCAAAAACATTCAGTACTTC; CDR3: CASTSGWAKNIQYF; J: TRBJ2-4; size: few; D: .; V: TRBV7-9
DNA: TGTGCCAGCAGTGCACTACGACAGGGGTTACCTTTTTGGGATGGCTACACCTTC; CDR3: CASSALRQGLPFWDGYTF; J: TRBJ1-2; size: .; D: TRBD1; V: TRBV12-3/TRBV12-4
DNA: TGCGCCAGCAGCCCAGGGGGACTCGGGGGGAACACTGAAGCTTTCTTT; CDR3: CASSPGGLGGNTEAFF; J: TRBJ1-1; size: few; D: TRBD1; V: TRBV4-3